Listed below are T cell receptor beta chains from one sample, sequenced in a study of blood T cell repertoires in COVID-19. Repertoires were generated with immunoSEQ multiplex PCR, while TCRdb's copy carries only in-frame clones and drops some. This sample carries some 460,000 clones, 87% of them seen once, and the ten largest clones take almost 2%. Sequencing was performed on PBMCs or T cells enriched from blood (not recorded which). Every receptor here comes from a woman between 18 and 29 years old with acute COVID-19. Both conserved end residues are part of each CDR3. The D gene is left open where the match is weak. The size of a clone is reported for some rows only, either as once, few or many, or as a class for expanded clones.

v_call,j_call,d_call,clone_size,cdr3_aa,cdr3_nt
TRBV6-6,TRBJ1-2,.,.,CASTATPGLGHGYTF,TGTGCCAGCACTGCGACCCCGGGATTAGGGCATGGCTACACCTTC
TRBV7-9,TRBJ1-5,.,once,CASSLQGVRQPQHF,TGTGCCAGCAGCTTACAGGGTGTCCGTCAGCCCCAGCATTTT
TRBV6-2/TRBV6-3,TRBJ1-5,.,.,CASSPPGGLNRQPQHF,TGTGCCAGCAGTCCACCGGGGGGCCTAAATAGGCAGCCCCAGCATTTT
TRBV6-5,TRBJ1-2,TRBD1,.,CASSYFQTKTGLTF,TGTGCCAGCAGTTACTTTCAGACCAAGACAGGGCTTACCTTC
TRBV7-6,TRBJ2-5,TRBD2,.,CASSLFSGGHTYQETQYF,TGTGCCAGCAGCTTATTTAGCGGGGGCCACACTTACCAAGAGACCCAGTACTTC
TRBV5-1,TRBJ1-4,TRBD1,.,CASSLEPGQGYEKLFF,TGCGCCAGCAGCTTGGAACCGGGACAGGGATATGAAAAACTGTTTTTT
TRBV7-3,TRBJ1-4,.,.,CASSLTREKLFF,TGTGCCAGCAGCTTGACAAGAGAAAAACTGTTTTTT
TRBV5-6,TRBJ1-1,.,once,CASSLGGLDTEAFF,TGTGCCAGCAGCTTGGGGGGGCTGGATACTGAAGCTTTCTTT
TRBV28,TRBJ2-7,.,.,CASSPRAAYEQYF,TGTGCCAGCAGTCCGCGGGCCGCCTACGAGCAGTACTTC
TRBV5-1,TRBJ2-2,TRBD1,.,CASSWTGLSGELFF,TGCGCCAGCAGCTGGACAGGGCTGTCCGGGGAGCTGTTTTTT
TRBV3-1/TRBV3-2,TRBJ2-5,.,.,CASSQVGLEETQYF,TGTGCCAGCAGCCAAGTGGGTCTAGAGGAGACCCAGTACTTC
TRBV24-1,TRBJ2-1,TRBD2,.,CATSDPTSGSYNEQFF,TGTGCCACCAGTGATCCAACTAGCGGGAGTTACAATGAGCAGTTCTTC
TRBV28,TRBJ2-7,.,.,CASSLYSPGYEQYF,TGTGCCAGCAGTTTATATTCCCCGGGATACGAGCAGTACTTC
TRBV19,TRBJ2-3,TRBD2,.,CASSIKPRRGGVTQYF,TGTGCCAGTAGTATAAAGCCCAGGCGGGGGGGTGTTACGCAGTATTTT
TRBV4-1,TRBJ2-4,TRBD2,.,CASSQVGGITRIQYF,TGCGCCAGCAGCCAAGTCGGGGGGATTACGCGGATTCAGTACTTC